The T cell receptor beta chain under discussion was sequenced for a study of sequential checkpoint blockade in melanoma. For the study at large: Arm A got nivolumab then ipilimumab; arm B the reverse, 1:1. Both treatment sequences were followed by maintenance nivolumab.

Sequencing was performed with immunoSEQ multiplex PCR; in TCRdb, only in-frame clones are kept and a portion is missing. The table lists roughly 18,000 clones, around 69% of them singletons, with under 20% in the top ten. The treatment is: randomized to nivolumab then ipilimumab (arm A) or the reverse (arm B). No patient had prior DNA-damaging chemotherapy. PBMC sorting kept live CD3+CD8+ cells without CD19 or CD56. From germline, CDR1 is MGHDK and CDR2 SYGVNS. This CDR3 spans 11 amino acids. V shed 3 bases and J 11 bases; nucleotides not matched to a gene: 3. The chain joins TRBV25-1 to TRBJ1-1, with 7 bases that match TRBD1. The specimen was CD8+ T cells sorted from blood (inferred from file names), collected from a patient given nivolumab and ipilimumab in sequence. This sequence originates from a human donor with melanoma. The CDR3 DNA reads TGTGCCAGCAGTGACACAGGGGACGCTTTCTTT. Protein sequence: CASSDTGDAFF.